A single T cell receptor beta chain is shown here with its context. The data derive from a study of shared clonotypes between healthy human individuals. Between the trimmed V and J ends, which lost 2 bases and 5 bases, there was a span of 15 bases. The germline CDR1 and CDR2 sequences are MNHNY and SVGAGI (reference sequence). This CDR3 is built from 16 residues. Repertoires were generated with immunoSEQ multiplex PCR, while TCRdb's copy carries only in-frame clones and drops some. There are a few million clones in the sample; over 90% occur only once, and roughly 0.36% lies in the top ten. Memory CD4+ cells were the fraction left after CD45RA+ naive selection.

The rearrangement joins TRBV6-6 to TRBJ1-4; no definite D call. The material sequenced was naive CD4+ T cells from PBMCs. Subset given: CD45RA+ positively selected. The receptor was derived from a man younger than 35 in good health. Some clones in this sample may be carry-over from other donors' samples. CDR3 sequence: CASSYGSRVSNEKLFF. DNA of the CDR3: TGTGCCAGCAGTTACGGCAGTCGGGTCTCGAATGAAAAACTGTTTTTT.